These 14 T cell receptor beta chains originate from one sample sequenced in a study of blood T cell repertoires in COVID-19. Assay used: immunoSEQ multiplex PCR; TCRdb lists only in-frame clones, some missing. The repertoire includes roughly 100,000 clones, approximately 91% of them detected once, and 4.2% sits in the top ten. Input material: peripheral blood. Receptors were obtained from a young man with acute or convalescent COVID-19.

The J gene is TRBJ1-1, the V gene TRBV19; 8 nucleotides line up with TRBD1. The J segment lost 0 bases and the V segment lost 3 bases, leaving 6 bases of the junction unmatched. This CDR3 is built from 16 residues. CDR1 is LNHDA, CDR2 SQIVND, per germline (reference sequence). The CDR3 reads CASSMGTGTMNTEAFF. CDR3 DNA: TGTGCCAGTAGTATGGGGACAGGCACCATGAACACTGAAGCTTTCTTT.

The chain has TRBV12-3 or TRBV12-4 and TRBJ2-7, with D maybe TRBD2 (5 bases). V was clipped by 8 bases and J by 6 bases, with 11 bases between them. This CDR3 is built from 11 residues. CDR3 coding DNA: TGTGCCAGCGGGAGTGGTGGCGAGCAGTACTTC. Translated, it gives CASGSGGEQYF.

The chain links TRBV5-6 to TRBJ2-7, with 11 positions matching TRBD2. With V trimmed by 5 bases and J by 0 bases, 7 bases remained unmatched. Germline V gene lookup returns CDR1 SGHDT and CDR2 YYEEEE. The CDR3 covers 16 residues. This CDR3 is CASRGLAGGSSYEQYF. The CDR3 nucleotides read TGTGCCAGCAGAGGACTAGCGGGCGGCTCCTCCTACGAGCAGTACTTC.

This clone came up once. The genes are TRBV10-3 and TRBJ1-2; tentative D call: TRBD1 (6 bases). From germline, CDR1 is ENHRY and CDR2 SYGVKD. The CDR3 length is 15 residues. V dropped 2 bases and J dropped 4 bases, with 14 bases sitting between them. CDR3 bases: TGTGCCATCAGTGAGGCACAGGGTGGTGGCTATGGCTACACCTTC. This gives the protein CAISEAQGGGYGYTF.

The chain combines TRBV5-1 with TRBJ2-3, with 8 bases that match TRBD2. Germline CDR1 reads SGHRS; CDR2 reads YFSETQ. The CDR3 spans 17 residues. The junction had 12 bases not matched to a gene; V was cut back by 4 bases and J by 2 bases. Here the CDR3 DNA reads TGCGCCAGCAGCGGGTCTGGGGCCGGGAGGGCCACAGATACGCAGTATTTT. It translates to CASSGSGAGRATDTQYF.

The V gene is TRBV7-9, the J gene TRBJ2-1; perhaps TRBD2 as D (7 bases). Per germline, CDR1 SEHNR and CDR2 FQNEAQ (reference sequence). This CDR3 is 16 amino acids long. V gave up 1 base and J gave up 2 bases, with 12 bases separating them. The CDR3 nucleotides are TGTGCCAGCAGCTTAGTTGAGGGGGGGCCCTACAATGAGCAGTTCTTC. The encoded protein is CASSLVEGGPYNEQFF. The variable domain in full, with the rest retrieved from reference TRBV7-9 and TRBJ2-1, is DTGVSQNPRHKITKRGQNVTFRCDPISEHNRLYWYRQTLGQGPEFLTYFQNEAQLEKSRLLSDRFSAERPKGSFSTLEIQRTEQGDSAMYLCASSLVEGGPYNEQFFGPGTRLTVL.

The chain carries TRBV6-5 and TRBJ1-6; a possible D gene is TRBD1 (5 bases). Trimming took off 6 bases at V and 7 bases at J, with 10 bases between the two ends. Germline-derived CDR1 and CDR2 are MNHEY and SVGAGI. CDR3 size: 13 residues. Here the CDR3 DNA reads TGTGCCAGCAGCGGGGGTTTGAATTCACCCCTCCACTTT. Translation gives CASSGGLNSPLHF.

The rearrangement links TRBV19 to TRBJ1-6, with 9 bases matching TRBD1. This CDR3 region has 15 residues. Losses at the gene ends were 1 base for V and 10 bases for J; bases not matched to a gene: 5. The germline gives CDR1 LNHDA, CDR2 SQIVND (reference sequence). The CDR3 nucleotides are TGTGCCAGTAGTATAGTGGGACAGGGAGGCTCACCCCTCCACTTT. This codes for CASSIVGQGGSPLHF.

The chain joins TRBV10-3 to TRBJ1-2, with a tentative D call TRBD1 (6 bases). V was cut by 5 bases and J by 4 bases, with 11 bases left in between. The germline gives CDR1 ENHRY, CDR2 SYGVKD. The CDR3 contains 13 residues. DNA for the CDR3: TGTGCCATCAGTCAGGGGATACGCTATGGCTACACCTTC. It encodes CAISQGIRYGYTF.

CDR3 sequence: CASSRRTSLGSYEQYF. The CDR3 DNA reads TGTGCCAGCAGCCGGAGGACTAGCTTGGGCTCCTACGAGCAGTACTTC. J is TRBJ2-7 and V is TRBV13; 8 bases fit TRBD2. Germline CDR1 reads PRHDT; CDR2 reads FYEKMQ (reference sequence). There are 16 residues in the CDR3. V shed 5 bases, J shed 0 bases, and the junction held 9 bases outside the gene matches.

The CDR3 loop is CASSRGGQGSLGQYF. For the CDR3, the DNA is TGTGCCAGCAGCCGGGGTGGGCAGGGGTCTCTGGGGCAGTACTTC. The genes are TRBV3-1 (or the pseudogene TRBV3-2) and TRBJ2-7; D might be TRBD1 (6 bases). V was shortened by 4 bases and J by 9 bases, with 22 bases between the two germline ends. Per germline, CDR1 LGHDT and CDR2 YNNKEL (reference sequence). The CDR3 spans 15 residues.

This clone has only one observation. The V call is TRBV7-9, the J call TRBJ1-5, with TRBD1 matching over 8 bases. The germline V gene encodes CDR1 SEHNR and CDR2 FQNEAQ (reference sequence). This CDR3 has 17 residues. V dropped 2 bases and J dropped 0; count of bases not matched to a gene: 6. The CDR3 reads CASSLLGGQDSNQPQHF. The CDR3, as DNA: TGTGCCAGCAGCTTATTGGGGGGACAGGATAGCAATCAGCCCCAGCATTTT.

This clone has just a few counts. The rearrangement links TRBV11-3 to TRBJ1-1; 9 positions match TRBD1. V was clipped by 5 bases and J by 1 base; unmatched bases: 5. This CDR3 contains 15 residues. Germline lookup yields CDR1 SGHNT and CDR2 YENEEA. DNA of the CDR3: TGTGCCAGCAGCACCGGGACAGGGAAGAACACTGAAGCTTTCTTT. Protein product: CASSTGTGKNTEAFF.

The chain combines TRBV9 with TRBJ1-3; 7 bases are a match to TRBD1. The CDR3 spans 18 residues. Germline lookup yields CDR1 SGDLS and CDR2 YYNGEE. Trimming took 3 bases from V and 0 from J; bases not matched to a gene: 12. In DNA form, the CDR3 reads TGTGCCAGCAGCGAGACAGGGACTCCGATTAGCTCTGGAAACACCATATATTTT. Translating gives CASSETGTPISSGNTIYF.